Listed below are T cell receptor beta chains from one sample, sequenced in a study of T cells expressing NK-cell markers. Reprocessing the 5' RACE reads, TCRdb reports a single entry for every CDR3 protein and omits DNA. This sample's table reports a few hundred thousand distinct CDR3 sequences. Sequenced sample: blood T cells: a sorted CD56 or NKG2C T cell subset, CD4+ or CD8+ T cells, or bulk PBMC T cells (not recorded which). The receptor source for this set is a man aged 18-70 years in good health. The CDR3 runs from the conserved cysteine through the conserved F or W.

v_gene	j_gene	CDR3aa
TRBV7-2	TRBJ2-3	CASSPRPGLGLEEYF
TRBV3-1	TRBJ1-3	CASSQARSGTGNTIYF
TRBV20-1	TRBJ2-3	CSARAVGQGLADTQYF
TRBV12-5	TRBJ2-3	CASGVGLAAIDTQYF
TRBV7-3	TRBJ1-1	CASSYELLNTEAFF
TRBV6-5	TRBJ1-4	CASSSGRVDEKLFF
TRBV6-5	TRBJ2-7	CASSYGASGGAYEQYF
TRBV5-1	TRBJ1-6	CASSNGRNWDPLHF
TRBV5-1	TRBJ2-7	CASSRTGGNYEQYF
TRBV9	TRBJ2-1	CASSGNPRGGYNEQFF
TRBV12-3/TRBV12-4	TRBJ2-7	CASRPAGGTYEQYF
TRBV19	TRBJ2-4	CASSIKGFGIQYF
TRBV5-1	TRBJ1-3	CASSLAVVASGNTIYF
TRBV5-4	TRBJ1-1	CASSAGQGYTEAFF